This TCR beta chain was identified during a study of blood T cell repertoires in COVID-19 (dated by TCRdb to the early 2020s). Looking at the study overall: Samples covering the acute and convalescent phases of COVID-19 were provided by collaborators in the United States, Italy and Spain. The material from the prospective study consisted of cDNA or gDNA derived from T cells, B-cell-depleted T cells, or PBMCs. Deeply sampled blood TCRbeta repertoires from subjects exposed to, actively infected with, or recovered from COVID-19 were included in the dataset. A freely available public database, intended as a resource for researchers studying the immune response to SARS-CoV-2, is where the repertoires were released. The samples were drawn from two sources: the first 160 participants of the ongoing ImmuneRACE study, and approximately 1,300 subjects contributed by 6 global collaborators. The sample metadata nearly always contained a de-identified subject ID, COVID-19 status, age in years and sex. Where available, HLA class I and class II types were taken from metadata supplied by the sample provider and were not determined by assay-based typing.

The immunoSEQ Assay, a bias-controlled multiplex PCR, was used to amplify TCRbeta CDR3 regions from genomic DNA. For the original study's pipeline: The number of nucleated cells in each sample was estimated from the amplification of reference gene primers within the assay. To quantify the absolute abundance of each unique TCRbeta CDR3 rearrangement, sequence reads were collapsed and filtered. For each sample, productive Simpson clonality was calculated as the square root of Simpson's diversity index over productive rearrangements. Entries here come from immuneACCESS through TCRdb and include only in-frame sequences with V and J called. Some clones fail to appear in such tables; in the studies checked, an unresolved V gene covers under half of the shortfall, and the cause of the remainder is unknown. The DNA gave D and trimming, while V, J and clone size come from that table. For this sample the table gives 110,000 to 150,000 clones, of which 84% were detected only once. The ten largest account for about two fifths of the sample.

Per the germline V gene (reference sequence), GTSNPN is the CDR1 and SVGIG is the CDR2. The trim is 0 bases for V and 2 bases for J, with a gap of 5 bases between the germline ends. The CDR3 holds 13 amino acids from the cysteine to the phenylalanine. Only CDR3 DNA is held: 39 bases, read in frame from base 1. This clone was seen only once. The clone's antigen remains unknown. The input lacks base qualities; no much larger clone sits a single base away. The collaborating institutions used their own protocols to collect whole blood in K2EDTA tubes. Collaborator samples were shipped for TCRbeta analysis as frozen whole blood, isolated PBMCs, or DNA extracted from either sample type. General findings and caveats noted by the study authors: Clinical and demographic metadata were provided uncurated, with the amount varying by source and participant.

This chain joins TRBV30 to TRBJ1-3; no D gene is confidently identified. Sequencing used peripheral blood. This sequence originates from a human donor in a cohort sampled during active COVID-19. The CDR3 protein is CAWSVGTGNTIYF. The nucleotide sequence reads as follows: TGTGCCTGGAGTGTGGGCACTGGAAACACCATATATTTT. Supplemented by the reference TRBV30 and TRBJ1-3 proteins around the CDR3, the complete variable domain is SQTIHQWPATLVQPVGSPLSLECTVEGTSNPNLYWYRQAAGRGLQLLFYSVGIGQISSEVPQNLSASRPQDRQFILSSKKLLLSDSGFYLCAWSVGTGNTIYFGEGSWLTVV.